This T cell receptor beta chain came from a study of blood T cell repertoires in COVID-19 (dated by TCRdb to the early 2020s). Regarding the research as a whole: The collaborator samples originated in the United States, Italy and Spain and spanned the acute and convalescent phases of COVID-19. The material from the prospective study consisted of cDNA or gDNA derived from T cells, B-cell-depleted T cells, or PBMCs. Deeply sampled blood TCRbeta repertoires from subjects exposed to, actively infected with, or recovered from COVID-19 were included in the dataset. The repertoires were made available in a free public database intended to serve as a resource for research on the immune response to SARS-CoV-2. Samples came from the ongoing ImmuneRACE study (first 160 participants) plus 1,254 subjects from 6 global collaborators. The sample metadata nearly always contained a de-identified subject ID, COVID-19 status, age in years and sex. Where HLA class I and class II types were available, the types were taken from metadata supplied by the sample provider, not from assay-based typing.

The investigation overall reported the following: How much clinical and demographic metadata was included differed by source and by participant, and the metadata was provided uncurated.

A remark on this clone: The antigen it binds to is not known. No base qualities exist here, and no much larger clone lies one base off it.

The trim is 6 bases for V and 0 bases for J, with a gap of 9 bases between the germline ends. The CDR3 runs 14 amino acids, cysteine and phenylalanine included. The kept DNA is CDR3 alone, 42 bases in frame from the first base. In the germline V gene, CDR1 corresponds to MNHEY and CDR2 to SVGAGI. Whole blood was collected in K2EDTA tubes by collaborating institutions according to the institutions' own protocols. For TCRbeta analysis, collaborators shipped samples as frozen whole blood, isolated PBMCs, or DNA extracted from either of those sample types. TCRbeta CDR3 regions were amplified from genomic DNA by means of the immunoSEQ Assay, a bias-controlled multiplex PCR. As for the authors' bioinformatics: The number of nucleated cells in each sample was estimated from the amplification of reference gene primers within the assay. To quantify the absolute abundance of each unique TCRbeta CDR3 rearrangement, sequence reads were collapsed and filtered. Productive Simpson clonality was computed per sample as the square root of Simpson's diversity index over productive rearrangements. Not all clones reach the TCRdb copy of this immuneACCESS table, which keeps in-frame sequences only. Checked studies attribute under half of the gap to unresolved V genes and leave the rest unexplained. The DNA was the basis for D and trimming; V, J and clone size are from that table. Here the sample has more than 90,000 clones; about 80% occur a single time. The leading ten clones occupy roughly 4% of the sample.

The TCR sequence derives from a man in his 60s with acute or convalescent COVID-19. The chain links TRBV6-5 with TRBJ1-5; the D region possibly corresponds to TRBD1 (5 bases align). Sequenced input: peripheral blood. The DNA sequence follows: TGTGCCAGCAGGCGGGGGGATAGCAATCAGCCCCAGCATTTT. It specifies CASRRGDSNQPQHF.